This T cell receptor beta chain was found in a study of T cells in Graves' hyperthyroidism and ophthalmopathy. The wider study: Peripheral blood collection took place at initial diagnosis, before any treatment.

At least ten counts were recorded for this clonotype. No antigen is known for it. Per germline, CDR1 SNHLY and CDR2 FYNNEI. This CDR3 has 13 residues. With 4 bases removed from V and 2 bases from J, the gap between germline ends came to 7 bases. The TCR beta CDR3 regions underwent amplification using RNA transcripts as the source. The primer set for the first-round RT-PCR of the TCR CDR3 was HTBI. MiXCR was run by TCRdb on the multiplex PCR reads, yielding one entry per CDR3 protein. The sample lists some 440,000 distinct CDR3 sequences; 15% to 18% were seen once. Findings and limits, study-wide: Median prediction lead before ophthalmopathy onset was 6.5 months with the model.

Stable hyperthyroidism: no ophthalmopathy progression over 18 months of follow-up. Any patient presenting with uncontrolled infection, other autoimmune disease, pregnancy or lactation was left out. This rearrangement joins TRBV2 to TRBJ2-3, with no clear D. This receptor was identified in a young woman with Graves' hyperthyroidism. Material for sequencing was blood. The CDR3 sequence is CASSGHPTDTQYF. CDR3 coding DNA: TGTGCCAGCAGTGGACACCCCACAGATACGCAGTATTTT. Full variable domain (missing parts from reference TRBV2 and TRBJ2-3): EPEVTQTPSHQVTQMGQEVILRCVPISNHLYFYWYRQILGQKVEFLVSFYNNEISEKSEIFDDQFSVERPDGSNFTLKIRSTKLEDSAMYFCASSGHPTDTQYFGPGTRLTVL.